This TCR beta chain stems from a study of CD8+ T cells in alopecia areata (dated by TCRdb to 2017 to 2018). Broadly, across the study: Treated patients were enrolled in an open-label pilot trial of oral tofacitinib at 5 to 10 mg twice daily for moderate-to-severe alopecia areata. Scalp tissue and sorted CD4+ and CD8+ peripheral blood T cells from patchy and totalis/universalis alopecia areata patients and from healthy controls were covered by human TCRbeta sequencing. Tofacitinib-treated patients had biopsies at baseline and at 4 and 24 weeks of treatment, with a later scalp biopsy in several patients. immunoSEQ multiplex PCR using 35 Vbeta forward primers and 13 Jbeta reverse primers was used to amplify TCRbeta CDR3 regions. Clonality in the scalp was compared among normal scalp (n=4), patchy alopecia areata scalp (n=8), and alopecia totalis/universalis scalp (n=8). Tofacitinib was given for 6 to 18 months, followed by 6 months of follow-up off drug to assess delayed response and recurrence. RNA was obtained with the PAXgene miRNA kit for fixed scalp, the miRNeasy kit for PBMCs, and the RNeasy kit for mouse skin. The SALT score, which quantifies the percentage of affected scalp surface area, was used to measure disease severity in treated patients. In both human patients and the C3H/HeJ mouse model, the study applied high-throughput TCRbeta sequencing to look at T cell clonal expansion in alopecia areata.

Preparation of the library involved the immunoSEQ multiplex PCR assay. RNA was extracted from all samples and reverse transcribed into cDNA as template for TCR sequencing. First-strand cDNA was synthesized with SuperScript III using a 2:1 mix of oligo-dT and random hexamers. A synthetic immune receptor repertoire was used to measure amplification bias, and any remaining bias was corrected computationally. Under the source paper's analysis protocol: After raw reads were preprocessed to remove errors, the CDR3 was defined following IMGT conventions as running from the conserved cysteine to phenylalanine. Clonality was computed as 1 minus the Shannon entropy, with the entropy normalized by log2 of the number of productive unique TCRs. Scalp TCRbeta sequences were cross-referenced with sorted blood CD4 and CD8 repertoires so that the CD4 or CD8 identity of scalp clones could be inferred. In TCRdb, the immuneACCESS table is reduced to in-frame sequences with V and J assigned. These tables do not hold every clone; where another copy was compared, an unresolved V gene accounts for under half, and the others remain unexplained. Clonal size and the V and J genes are those of that table, whereas D and trimming came from the DNA. This sample is represented by around 120,000 clones; 58% of them were singletons. The ten biggest clones cover approximately 29% of the sample.

Taken with the paper, the label for time point translates to: four to five weeks on oral tofacitinib. Reading the label with the study, this specimen's treatment or condition is: oral pan-JAK inhibitor, 5-10 mg twice daily. Lesional scalp punch biopsies and peripheral blood were obtained from alopecia areata patients. PBMCs were isolated by density centrifugation and stained for CD3, CD4 and CD8, and CD4+ and CD8+ T cells were sorted on a FACSAria. As regards this clone: The antigen it binds to is not known. Base quality data are lacking; no much larger clone is found one base away.

On the study overall, not on this receptor specifically: Higher clonality and more expanded CD8+ clones were observed in lesional scalp than in normal scalp, particularly in alopecia totalis/universalis, a finding suggestive of antigenic drive. Shared TCR sequences between patients were less evident than in mice, which may be partly attributable to HLA diversity in the patient population. Because the treated cohort was small and had only one nonresponder, larger studies are needed to examine links between baseline CD8+ expansion and response. Scalp TCR repertoire analysis is complicated because resident alphabeta T cells in normal human skin are also sequenced, whereas mouse skin is dominated by gammadelta T cells. Many expanded lesional clones were found to persist in scalp and blood during tofacitinib treatment, and relapse after treatment cessation may be partly explained by this persistence. With tofacitinib, both scalp clonality and the number of expanded CD8+ clones among the top 100 scalp clones went down significantly.

The CDR3 measures 14 amino acids from cysteine to phenylalanine. Only the CDR3 DNA is retained, 42 bases long and in frame from the first base. Compared with germline, V lacks 0 bases and J lacks 5 bases; bases without a gene match: 4. CDR1 and CDR2 were assigned from the germline V gene as SQVTM and ANQGSEA. This chain joins TRBV29-1 to TRBJ2-7, and 10 junctional nucleotides match TRBD1. The source is a human donor with alopecia areata. Sequencing used CD8+ T cells sorted from blood, obtained at week 4, from a patient treated with tofacitinib. The DNA is TGCAGCGTTGAAGAGGGGACAGGGGACGACGAGCAGTACTTC. The resulting protein is CSVEEGTGDDEQYF.